A selection of T cell receptor beta chains follows, all from one sample in a study of PD-1 blockade in classical Hodgkin lymphoma. Clones were read by immunoSEQ multiplex PCR, and TCRdb kept only the in-frame ones, dropping some. The sample has 28,000 or so clones; 80% are singletons. This sample comprised peripheral blood mononuclear cells (PBMCs), obtained before the fourth cycle of nivolumab. These receptor sequences come from a human donor with classical Hodgkin lymphoma. CDR3s include the opening cysteine and the closing phenylalanine or tryptophan. Fields, in order: J gene, V gene, D gene, clone size, CDR3 DNA, CDR3 protein. A D gene is named only where the DNA matches it firmly. Where a row states a size, it is once, few, many or the class of an expanded clone; other rows omit it.

TRBJ2-5 TRBV7-8 TRBD2 - TGTGCCAGCAGCTTAGCGCGAGTCGGGAGGGCGGAGACCCAGTACTTC CASSLARVGRAETQYF
TRBJ1-5 TRBV7-2 - - TGTGCCAGCAGCCCAAGTTCCAATCAGCCCCAGCATTTT CASSPSSNQPQHF
TRBJ2-7 TRBV6-5 - - TGTGCCAGCAGTTTTCAGTCACTCGGCTACGAGCAGTACTTC CASSFQSLGYEQYF
TRBJ2-2 TRBV5-4 TRBD2 - TGTGCCAGCAGCTCGGGACTAGCGGGAGGTACCGGGGAGCTGTTTTTT CASSSGLAGGTGELFF
TRBJ2-1 TRBV6-1 - - TGTGCCAGCACCCAGCGGACCTACAATGAGCAGTTCTTC CASTQRTYNEQFF
TRBJ1-1 TRBV10-1 - - TGCGCCAGCAGTGAGTCGGGATTGGGCACTGAAGCTTTCTTT CASSESGLGTEAFF
TRBJ2-3 TRBV6-6 - - TGTGCCAGCAGTTACTCAGGGGCCGGTCACCATTTT CASSYSGAGHHF
TRBJ2-1 TRBV2 - - TGTGCCAGCGGTGGGGTCAGGGGAGTAGGTGAGCAGTTCTTC CASGGVRGVGEQFF
TRBJ1-2 TRBV6-1 - - TGTGCCAGCAGTGACCTTCCGGGGTTGGCGGGCTACACCTTC CASSDLPGLAGYTF
TRBJ2-1 TRBV29-1 - once TGCAGCGTTGAAACGGGCTACAATGAGCAGTTCTTC CSVETGYNEQFF
TRBJ2-2 TRBV5-1 - - TGCGCCAGCACGCCGGATAACACCGGGGAGCTGTTTTTT CASTPDNTGELFF
TRBJ2-7 TRBV28 - - TGTGCCAGCAGTCCGGTTCTCTCCTACGAGCAGTACTTC CASSPVLSYEQYF
TRBJ2-7 TRBV7-9 - few TGTGCCAGCAGCTTTTGGACAGATTACGAGCAGTACTTC CASSFWTDYEQYF
TRBJ2-2 TRBV6-5 TRBD1 - TGTGCCAGCAAAGTACAGGGGGCCGGGGAGCTGTTTTTT CASKVQGAGELFF
TRBJ1-2 TRBV19 - - TGTGCCAGTAGTATCGGGACTAACTATGGCTACACCTTC CASSIGTNYGYTF
TRBJ1-2 TRBV2 - - TGTGCCGGAGGACTCCCTGGTTACTATGGCTACACCTTC CAGGLPGYYGYTF
TRBJ1-2 TRBV7-2 - - TGTGCCAGCAGCTTAGTTCGGGAGGCCTATGGCTACACCTTC CASSLVREAYGYTF
TRBJ2-6 TRBV19 - - TGTGCCAGTAGTATTAACTCTGGGGCCAACGTCCTGACTTTC CASSINSGANVLTF
TRBJ2-3 TRBV10-3 - - TGTGCCATCAGACCGAATACGGGAGCGTCCGTAGATACGCAGTATTTT CAIRPNTGASVDTQYF
TRBJ1-1 TRBV7-3 - - TGTGCCAGCAGCCCTGGGCAGGGGTCCACTGAAGCTTTCTTT CASSPGQGSTEAFF
TRBJ2-7 TRBV4-1 TRBD2 - TGCGCCAGCAGCCAAGATGCGGCTAGCGGGAGCGCCTTAACCTACGAGCAGTACTTC CASSQDAASGSALTYEQYF
TRBJ2-3 TRBV6-6 TRBD2 - TGTGCCAGCAGAGCCGGGACTAGCGACGCAGATACGCAGTATTTT CASRAGTSDADTQYF
TRBJ1-3 TRBV7-9 - - TGTGCCAGCAGCCAGGATTATGGAAACACCATATATTTT CASSQDYGNTIYF
TRBJ2-1 TRBV6-1 TRBD2 few TGTGCCAGCAGTGATGTCCCGGGACTAGCGGGAGGGTCATCCTACAATGAGCAGTTCTTC CASSDVPGLAGGSSYNEQFF
TRBJ2-3 TRBV7-9 - - TGTGCCAGCAGCTGGGGCGGTAGCACAGATACGCAGTATTTT CASSWGGSTDTQYF
TRBJ1-3 TRBV7-2 TRBD1 - TGTGCCAGCAGACAACCGACAGGGCCCTCTGGAAACACCATATATTTT CASRQPTGPSGNTIYF
TRBJ1-3 TRBV30 - - TGTGCCTGGAGTGTATTTGGAAACACCATATATTTT CAWSVFGNTIYF
TRBJ2-1 TRBV2 TRBD2 - TGTGCCAGCAGTCCCGGGACTAGCGGGAGATCAGATGAGCAGTTCTTC CASSPGTSGRSDEQFF
TRBJ2-3 TRBV2 - - TGTGCCAGCAGCAGACCCTCCCTCGGCACAGATACGCAGTATTTT CASSRPSLGTDTQYF
TRBJ1-5 TRBV23-1 TRBD1 - TGCGCCAGCAATTTCATGAAGGACAGGGTCGAACAGCCCCAGCATTTT CASNFMKDRVEQPQHF
TRBJ1-2 TRBV6-1 TRBD1 - TGTGCCAGCAGCCAAGGACAGGCAAACTATGGCTACACCTTC CASSQGQANYGYTF
TRBJ2-3 TRBV15 TRBD2 - TGTGCCACCTCCCTCCCGACTAGCGGGGGCACAGATACGCAGTATTTT CATSLPTSGGTDTQYF
TRBJ1-2 TRBV28 - once TGTGCCAGCAGTTTACTTAAGGGCGGCTACACCTTC CASSLLKGGYTF
TRBJ2-2 TRBV11-2 - - TGTGCCAGCAGCTCCGGAGCCGGGACACCCACCGGGGAGCTGTTTTTT CASSSGAGTPTGELFF
TRBJ2-3 TRBV18 - - TGTGCCAGCTCACCAGAAGATACGCAGTATTTT CASSPEDTQYF
TRBJ1-2 TRBV5-1 - - TGCGCCAGCAGCTTGGAGCCAACCCTAGATGCCTATGGCTACACCTTC CASSLEPTLDAYGYTF
TRBJ2-7 TRBV30 TRBD1 - TGTGCCTGGCAGGGGGCCGGCGAGCAGTACTTC CAWQGAGEQYF
TRBJ2-5 TRBV6-1 - - TGTGCCAGCAGTGAAGCGGAGGGCTGGGGGACCCAGTACTTC CASSEAEGWGTQYF
TRBJ2-3 TRBV2 - - TGTGCCAGCGTCACGGCAATGGCAGATACGCAGTATTTT CASVTAMADTQYF
TRBJ2-1 TRBV5-4 TRBD2 - TGTGCCAGCAGCCCCTTTGGAGCGGGAGGGCCGCAGGAGCAGTTCTTC CASSPFGAGGPQEQFF
TRBJ1-4 TRBV2 - few TGTGCCAGCAGGACTACACCCAACCCGAATGAAAAACTGTTTTTT CASRTTPNPNEKLFF
TRBJ2-3 TRBV6-1 - - TGTGCCAGCAGTGAAGTCTCCACAGATACGCAGTATTTT CASSEVSTDTQYF
TRBJ1-1 TRBV9 TRBD1 once TGTGCCAGCAGCGAAAGGACAGGGGGGAACACTGAAGCTTTCTTT CASSERTGGNTEAFF
TRBJ1-1 TRBV5-1 TRBD1 - TGCGCCAGCAGCTCTTCAACCGGACAGGGGTCCCGAACTGAAGCTTTCTTT CASSSSTGQGSRTEAFF
TRBJ1-5 TRBV6-6 TRBD1 - TGTGCCAGCAGTTCTCGGACAGGGAGCAATCAGCCCCAGCATTTT CASSSRTGSNQPQHF
TRBJ2-1 TRBV19 - - TGTGCCAGTAGTATCCCAGCGACGGTCCTCCTAAGAGAGCAGTTCTTC CASSIPATVLLREQFF
TRBJ2-7 TRBV28 TRBD1 - TGTGCCAGCAGTCCCCACAGGACAGGGTCTAACGAGCAGTACTTC CASSPHRTGSNEQYF
TRBJ2-7 TRBV6-6 - - TGTGCCAGCAGTTACTCGCGCAGTTGGGGGTCCTACGAGCAGTACTTC CASSYSRSWGSYEQYF
TRBJ2-3 TRBV7-9 - - TGTGCCAGCAGCTTAGGGGCCGGGCCACATGATCCGCAGTATTTT CASSLGAGPHDPQYF
TRBJ1-3 TRBV6-6 - - TGTGCCAGCAGTTACTCACCAGGGTCTGGAAACACCATATATTTT CASSYSPGSGNTIYF
TRBJ2-5 TRBV5-1 - - TGCGCCAGCGGGGTTGGGGGTTCGGAGACCCAGTACTTC CASGVGGSETQYF
TRBJ1-1 TRBV6-6 - - TGTGCCAGCACTGGCCAGAGGGCCAAGGATACTGAAGCTTTCTTT CASTGQRAKDTEAFF
TRBJ2-3 TRBV27 - - TGTGCCAGCAGAAACACAGATACGCAGTATTTT CASRNTDTQYF
TRBJ1-5 TRBV6-1 - - TGTGCCAGCAGTTCGAATCAGCCCCAGCATTTT CASSSNQPQHF